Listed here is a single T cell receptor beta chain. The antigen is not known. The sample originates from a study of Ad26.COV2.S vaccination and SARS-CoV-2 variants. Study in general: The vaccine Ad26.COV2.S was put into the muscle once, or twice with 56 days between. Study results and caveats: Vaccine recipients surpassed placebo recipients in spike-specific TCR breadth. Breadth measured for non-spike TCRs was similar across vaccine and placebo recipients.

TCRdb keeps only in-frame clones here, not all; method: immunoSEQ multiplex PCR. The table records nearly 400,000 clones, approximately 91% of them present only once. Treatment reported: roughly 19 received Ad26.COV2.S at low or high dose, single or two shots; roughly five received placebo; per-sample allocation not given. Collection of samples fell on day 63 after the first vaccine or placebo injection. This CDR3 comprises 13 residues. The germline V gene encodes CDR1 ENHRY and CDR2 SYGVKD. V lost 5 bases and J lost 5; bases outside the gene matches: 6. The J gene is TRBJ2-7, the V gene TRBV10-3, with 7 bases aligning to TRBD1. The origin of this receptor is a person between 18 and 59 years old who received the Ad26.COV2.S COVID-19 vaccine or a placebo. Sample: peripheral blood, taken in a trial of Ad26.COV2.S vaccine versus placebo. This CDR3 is CAISPNRGDEQYF. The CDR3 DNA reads TGTGCCATCAGTCCAAACAGGGGAGACGAGCAGTACTTC.